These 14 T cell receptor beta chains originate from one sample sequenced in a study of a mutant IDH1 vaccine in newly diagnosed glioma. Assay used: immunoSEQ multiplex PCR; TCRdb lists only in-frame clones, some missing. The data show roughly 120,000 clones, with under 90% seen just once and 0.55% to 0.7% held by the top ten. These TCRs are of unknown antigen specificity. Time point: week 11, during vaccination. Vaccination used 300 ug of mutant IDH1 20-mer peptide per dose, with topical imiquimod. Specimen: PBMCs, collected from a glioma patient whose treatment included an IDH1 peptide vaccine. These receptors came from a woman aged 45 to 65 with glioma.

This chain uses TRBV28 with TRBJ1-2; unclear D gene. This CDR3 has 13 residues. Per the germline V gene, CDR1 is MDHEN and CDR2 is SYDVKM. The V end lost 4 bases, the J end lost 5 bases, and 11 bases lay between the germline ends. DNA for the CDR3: TGTGCCAGCAGTTCTCACATCCCTTATGGCTACACCTTC. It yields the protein CASSSHIPYGYTF.

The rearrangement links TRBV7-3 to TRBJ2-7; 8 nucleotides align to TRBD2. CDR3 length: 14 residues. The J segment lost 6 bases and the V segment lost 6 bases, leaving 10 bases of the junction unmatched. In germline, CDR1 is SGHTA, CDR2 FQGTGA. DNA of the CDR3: TGTGCCAGCAGTTTGGAGCGGGAGTGGTCCGAGCAGTACTTC. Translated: CASSLEREWSEQYF.

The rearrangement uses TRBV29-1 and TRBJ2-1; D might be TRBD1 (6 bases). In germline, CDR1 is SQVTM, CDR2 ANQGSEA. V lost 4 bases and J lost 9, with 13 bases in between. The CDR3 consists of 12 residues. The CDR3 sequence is CSVGGGRFEQFF. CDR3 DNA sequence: TGCAGCGTTGGAGGGGGTCGTTTTGAGCAGTTCTTC.

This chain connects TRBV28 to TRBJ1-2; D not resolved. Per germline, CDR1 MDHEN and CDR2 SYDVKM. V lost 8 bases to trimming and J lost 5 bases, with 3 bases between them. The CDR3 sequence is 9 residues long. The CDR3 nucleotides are TGTGCCAGCGGATATGGCTACACCTTC. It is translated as CASGYGYTF.

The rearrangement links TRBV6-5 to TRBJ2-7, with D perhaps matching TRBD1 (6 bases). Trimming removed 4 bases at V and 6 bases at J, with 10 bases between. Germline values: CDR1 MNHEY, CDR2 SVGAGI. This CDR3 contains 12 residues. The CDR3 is CASSSRGGEQYF. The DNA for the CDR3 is TGTGCCAGCAGTTCCCGAGGGGGCGAGCAGTACTTC.

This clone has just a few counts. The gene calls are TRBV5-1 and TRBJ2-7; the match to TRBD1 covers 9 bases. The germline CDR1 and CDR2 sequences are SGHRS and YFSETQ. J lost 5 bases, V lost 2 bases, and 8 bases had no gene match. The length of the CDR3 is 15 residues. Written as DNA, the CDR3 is TGCGCCAGCAGCTTATTGGGGACAGGGAACCACGAGCAGTACTTC. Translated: CASSLLGTGNHEQYF. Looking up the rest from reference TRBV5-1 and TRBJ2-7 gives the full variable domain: KAGVTQTPRYLIKTRGQQVTLSCSPISGHRSVSWYQQTPGQGLQFLFEYFSETQRNKGNFPGRFSGRQFSNSRSEMNVSTLELGDSALYLCASSLLGTGNHEQYFGPGTRLTVT.

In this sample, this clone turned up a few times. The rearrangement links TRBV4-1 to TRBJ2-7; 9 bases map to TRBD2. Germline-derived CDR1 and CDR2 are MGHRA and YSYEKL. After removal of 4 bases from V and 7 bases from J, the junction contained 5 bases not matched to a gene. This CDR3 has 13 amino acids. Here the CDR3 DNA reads TGCGCCAGCAGCCGAAGCGGGGGGAGGGAGCAGTACTTC. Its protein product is CASSRSGGREQYF.

The CDR3 nucleotides are TGTGCCAGCAGTGAAGCCAGGGGACATGAAAAACTGTTTTTT. Its translation is CASSEARGHEKLFF. The rearrangement joins TRBV6-1 to TRBJ1-4; D possibly corresponds to TRBD1 (6 bases). V lost 0 bases and J 6 bases, leaving 8 bases between the germline ends. Germline V gene data show CDR1 as MNHNS and CDR2 as SASEGT. The length of the CDR3 is 14 residues.

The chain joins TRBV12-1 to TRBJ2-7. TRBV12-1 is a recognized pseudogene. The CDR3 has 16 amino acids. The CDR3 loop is CASRYSPDGSFSWEYF. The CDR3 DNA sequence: TGTGCCAGCAGGTACTCCCCGGACGGGTCTTTTAGTTGGGAGTACTTC.

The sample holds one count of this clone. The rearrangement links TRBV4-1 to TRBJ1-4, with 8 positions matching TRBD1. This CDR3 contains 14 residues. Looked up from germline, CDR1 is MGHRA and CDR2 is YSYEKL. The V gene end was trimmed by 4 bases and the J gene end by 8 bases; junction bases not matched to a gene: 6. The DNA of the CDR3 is TGCGCCAGCAGCCCGGGACAGGAGAAGGAAAAACTGTTTTTT. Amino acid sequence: CASSPGQEKEKLFF.

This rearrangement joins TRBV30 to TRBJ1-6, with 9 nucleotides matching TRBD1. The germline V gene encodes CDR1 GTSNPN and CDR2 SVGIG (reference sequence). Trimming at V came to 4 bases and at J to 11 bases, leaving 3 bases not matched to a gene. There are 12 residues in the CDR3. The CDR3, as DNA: TGTGCCTGGAACAGGGGGCTGACACCCCTCCACTTT. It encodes CAWNRGLTPLHF.

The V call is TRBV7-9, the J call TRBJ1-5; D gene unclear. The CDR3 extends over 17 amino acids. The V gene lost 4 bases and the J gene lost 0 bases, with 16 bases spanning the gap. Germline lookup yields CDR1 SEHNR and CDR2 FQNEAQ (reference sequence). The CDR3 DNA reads TGTGCCAGCAGCTCAACTTTAGGCCACATTAGCAATCAGCCCCAGCATTTT. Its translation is CASSSTLGHISNQPQHF.

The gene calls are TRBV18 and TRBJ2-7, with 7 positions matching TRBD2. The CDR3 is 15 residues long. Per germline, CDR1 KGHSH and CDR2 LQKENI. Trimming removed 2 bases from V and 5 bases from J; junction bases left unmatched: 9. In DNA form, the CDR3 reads TGTGCCAGCTCACCAGCTAGGGGAGGGGCGGACGAGCAGTACTTC. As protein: CASSPARGGADEQYF.

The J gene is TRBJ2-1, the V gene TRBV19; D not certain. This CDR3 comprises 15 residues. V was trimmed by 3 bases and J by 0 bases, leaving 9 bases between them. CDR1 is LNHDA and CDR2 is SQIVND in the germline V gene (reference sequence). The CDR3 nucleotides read TGTGCCAGTAGTATGTGGGGTGGCTCCTACAATGAGCAGTTCTTC. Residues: CASSMWGGSYNEQFF.